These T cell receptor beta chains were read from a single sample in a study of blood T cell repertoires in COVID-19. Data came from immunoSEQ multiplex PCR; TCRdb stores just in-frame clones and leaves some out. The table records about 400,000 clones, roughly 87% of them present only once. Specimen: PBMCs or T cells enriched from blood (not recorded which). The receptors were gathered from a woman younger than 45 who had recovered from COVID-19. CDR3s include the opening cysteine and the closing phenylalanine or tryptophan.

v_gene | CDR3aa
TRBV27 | CASSAQGAVTEAFF
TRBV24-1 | CATSVAGGSYEQYF
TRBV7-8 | CASSLVRGGQLVQPQHF
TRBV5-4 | CASSTTGGGNQPQHF
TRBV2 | CASSEGAGVPYEQYF
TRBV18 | CASSPPEGPGGEKLFF
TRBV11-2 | CASSPKDRAQPQHF
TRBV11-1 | CASSLGQNYYEQYF
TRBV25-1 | CASSRGGDMDTQYF
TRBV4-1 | CASGLKAGGTTGELFF
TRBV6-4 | CATHRHNQPQHF
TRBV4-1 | CASSQGEVWGTDTQYF
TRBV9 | CASSLSNTGELFF
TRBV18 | CASSPLTSRANEQFF
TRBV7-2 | CASSFLQGDGYTF
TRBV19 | CASNPGTSSYNEQFF
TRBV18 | CASSEIGTEGTQYF
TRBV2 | CASSAGQGDTGELFF
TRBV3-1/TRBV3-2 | CASSQDRGGEQYF
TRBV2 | CASSPRTGNNYEQYF
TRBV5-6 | CASSLRGRETQYF
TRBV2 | CASSDRDMRAFF
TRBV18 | CASSPRTSGNYEQYF
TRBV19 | CASSLGLVSYEQYF
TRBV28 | CASSFPTYTGELFF
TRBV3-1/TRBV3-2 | CASSPSGREQYF
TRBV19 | CASRRVSGGPLEETQYF
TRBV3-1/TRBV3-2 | CASSPTSDTSRGETQYF
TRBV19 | CASSMRTGGRNTEAFF
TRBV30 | CAWSSKGQGVRGYTF
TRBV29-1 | CSVGGQLNTEAFF
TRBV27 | CASSLSLAPNYEQYF
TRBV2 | CASREDRWGSTEAFF
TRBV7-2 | CASSLSRANSPLHF
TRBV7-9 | CASSPRRAGTGELFF
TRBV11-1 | CASSVGLYNEQFF